These T cell receptor beta chains were read from a single sample in a study of T cells in Graves' hyperthyroidism and ophthalmopathy. TCRdb processed the multiplex PCR reads anew with MiXCR; each CDR3 protein has one entry. The table records hundreds of thousands of distinct CDR3 sequences, 46% of them present only once. Sequenced: peripheral blood or thyroid tissue (not recorded which). The source of these receptors is a woman aged 18-29 years with Graves' hyperthyroidism. Both conserved end residues are part of each CDR3. The order of the fields is V gene, clone size, D gene, J gene, CDR3 protein, CDR3 DNA. D genes are given only for firm matches. Where a row states a size, it is once, few, many or the class of an expanded clone; other rows omit it.

>TRBV24-1|-|-|TRBJ1-6
CATSDRPLGGYTYNSPLHF
TGTGCCACCAGTGATCGGCCCCTAGGCGGCTACACCTATAATTCACCCCTCCACTTT
>TRBV10-3|-|-|TRBJ2-7
CAISSQPYEQYF
TGTGCCATCAGCTCCCAACCCTACGAGCAGTACTTC
>TRBV12-3/TRBV12-4|many|-|TRBJ1-2
CASSRTDSNYGYTF
TGTGCCAGCAGCCGAACAGACAGTAACTATGGCTACACCTTC
>TRBV7-2|-|TRBD1|TRBJ2-5
CASSLRGQGGETQYF
TGTGCCAGCAGCTTAAGGGGACAGGGGGGCGAGACCCAGTACTTC
>TRBV6-5|-|-|TRBJ1-6
CASSWDGNSPLHF
TGTGCCAGCAGTTGGGACGGTAATTCACCCCTCCACTTT
>TRBV11-2|-|-|TRBJ2-5
CASSLNRRGETQYF
TGTGCCAGCAGCTTAAACCGGAGGGGGGAGACCCAGTACTTC
>TRBV15|-|-|TRBJ2-5
CATSSAIDEYRETQYF
TGTGCCACCAGCAGTGCGATAGATGAGTACCGGGAGACCCAGTACTTC
>TRBV9|-|TRBD1|TRBJ1-2
CASSERDSVNYGYTF
TGTGCCAGCAGCGAACGGGACAGCGTGAACTATGGCTACACCTTC
>TRBV6-5|-|TRBD2|TRBJ2-7
CAISYGGSSGSYEQYF
TGTGCCATCAGTTACGGGGGGTCTAGCGGGAGCTACGAGCAGTACTTC
>TRBV2|many|-|TRBJ1-2
CARLGINYGYTF
TGTGCCAGGTTAGGGATTAACTATGGCTACACCTTC
>TRBV4-1|-|-|TRBJ2-7
CASSQPGPASKVNEQYF
TGCGCCAGCAGCCAGCCGGGACCAGCGAGCAAGGTTAACGAGCAGTACTTC
>TRBV15|many|TRBD1|TRBJ1-2
CATSRDSGTDYGYTF
TGTGCCACCAGCAGAGATTCCGGGACAGACTATGGCTACACCTTC
>TRBV20-1|few|-|TRBJ1-5
CSASIITQPQHF
TGCAGTGCTAGTATAATTACCCAGCCCCAGCATTTT
>TRBV5-1|-|TRBD2|TRBJ2-5
CASSSRMGGEVTQYF
TGTGCCAGCAGCTCCCGCATGGGGGGGGAGGTGACCCAGTACTTC
>TRBV7-3|-|TRBD1|TRBJ1-5
CTSSLDRDSNEYSNQPQHF
TGTACCAGCAGTCTCGACCGGGACAGCAACGAGTATAGCAATCAGCCCCAGCATTTT
>TRBV10-3|-|-|TRBJ1-2
CAISESGGYYGYTF
TGTGCCATCAGTGAGTCGGGCGGGTACTATGGCTACACCTTC
>TRBV29-1|-|TRBD1|TRBJ1-5
CSVAAGTGNQPQHF
TGCAGCGTTGCGGCCGGGACAGGCAATCAGCCCCAGCATTTT
>TRBV7-8|many|-|TRBJ2-7
CASSLGGHEQYF
TGTGCCAGCAGCTTAGGGGGTCACGAGCAGTACTTC
>TRBV7-9|-|TRBD1|TRBJ2-1
CANKVGPGGGDEQFF
TGTGCCAACAAAGTGGGTCCAGGGGGCGGCGATGAGCAGTTCTTC
>TRBV12-3/TRBV12-4|-|TRBD1|TRBJ1-2
CASIPGQGAGYTF
TGTGCCAGCATTCCAGGCCAGGGGGCTGGCTACACCTTC
>TRBV2|many|-|TRBJ1-1
CASSETGRTEAFF
TGTGCCAGCAGTGAAACCGGGCGGACTGAAGCTTTCTTT
>TRBV10-3|many|-|TRBJ1-2
CAIRQAAPGYGYTF
TGTGCCATCAGGCAGGCGGCCCCGGGCTATGGCTACACCTTC
>TRBV14|-|TRBD1|TRBJ2-7
CASSPQGIVYEQYF
TGTGCCAGCAGCCCACAGGGGATAGTCTACGAGCAGTACTTC
>TRBV25-1|-|TRBD1|TRBJ1-2
CASSVALLPGTAVNYGYTF
TGTGCCAGCAGCGTAGCTTTGCTTCCCGGGACAGCGGTTAACTATGGCTACACCTTC
>TRBV2|many|TRBD1|TRBJ1-4
CASSARTGSNEKLFF
TGTGCCAGCAGCGCGCGGACAGGTTCTAATGAAAAACTGTTTTTT
>TRBV2|once|TRBD1|TRBJ1-5
CASSAPGQDPNQPQHF
TGTGCCAGCAGTGCCCCGGGACAGGACCCCAATCAGCCCCAGCATTTT
>TRBV13|few|TRBD2|TRBJ2-7
CASSLGVPGGAYEQYF
TGTGCCAGCAGCTTAGGGGTCCCGGGAGGGGCCTACGAGCAGTACTTC
>TRBV6-5|-|-|TRBJ1-3
CASSHRQSTIYF
TGTGCCAGCAGTCACCGACAGAGCACCATATATTTT
>TRBV7-9|few|-|TRBJ2-5
CASSQGGEETQYF
TGTGCCAGCAGCCAAGGAGGTGAAGAGACCCAGTACTTC
>TRBV7-8|-|TRBD1|TRBJ1-5
CASSYSTGGMAQPQHF
TGTGCCAGCAGTTACTCTACAGGGGGCATGGCTCAGCCCCAGCATTTT
>TRBV25-1|-|TRBD2|TRBJ2-7
CASSEWASGSYEQYF
TGTGCCAGCAGTGAATGGGCTAGCGGGTCCTACGAGCAGTACTTC
>TRBV20-1|-|TRBD2|TRBJ2-7
CSALGLAGAEQYF
TGCAGTGCTCTGGGACTAGCGGGAGCCGAGCAGTACTTC
>TRBV6-1|few|TRBD1|TRBJ2-7
CASSEEHRGAYEQYF
TGTGCCAGCAGTGAAGAGCACAGGGGCGCCTACGAGCAGTACTTC
>TRBV2|-|-|TRBJ2-5
CASSDNRGGGTQYF
TGTGCCAGCAGTGATAATAGGGGGGGGGGGACCCAGTACTTC
>TRBV7-6|few|TRBD1|TRBJ1-5
CASSLGQGWDQPQHF
TGTGCCAGCAGCTTAGGACAGGGGTGGGATCAGCCCCAGCATTTT
>TRBV12-3/TRBV12-4|few|-|TRBJ1-1
CASSFSIAEAFF
TGTGCCAGCAGTTTTAGTATTGCTGAAGCTTTCTTT
>TRBV2|many|-|TRBJ1-2
CASREEDYGYTF
TGTGCCAGCCGCGAGGAGGACTATGGCTACACCTTC
>TRBV29-1|many|TRBD1|TRBJ1-1
CSVVGQGSTEAFF
TGCAGCGTTGTAGGACAGGGTTCGACTGAAGCTTTCTTT
>TRBV7-9|-|TRBD1|TRBJ1-2
CASSGPGTGIVYGYTF
TGTGCCAGCAGCGGACCCGGGACAGGGATTGTTTATGGCTACACCTTC
>TRBV2|-|TRBD2|TRBJ2-7
CASSLASGSDEQYF
TGTGCCAGCAGCTTGGCTAGCGGGAGTGACGAGCAGTACTTC
>TRBV15|-|-|TRBJ2-6
CATSSLNSGANVLTF
TGTGCCACCAGCAGCTTAAACTCTGGGGCCAACGTCCTGACTTTC
>TRBV6-5|-|-|TRBJ1-2
CASNQGWDGYTF
TGTGCCAGCAACCAGGGGTGGGATGGCTACACCTTC